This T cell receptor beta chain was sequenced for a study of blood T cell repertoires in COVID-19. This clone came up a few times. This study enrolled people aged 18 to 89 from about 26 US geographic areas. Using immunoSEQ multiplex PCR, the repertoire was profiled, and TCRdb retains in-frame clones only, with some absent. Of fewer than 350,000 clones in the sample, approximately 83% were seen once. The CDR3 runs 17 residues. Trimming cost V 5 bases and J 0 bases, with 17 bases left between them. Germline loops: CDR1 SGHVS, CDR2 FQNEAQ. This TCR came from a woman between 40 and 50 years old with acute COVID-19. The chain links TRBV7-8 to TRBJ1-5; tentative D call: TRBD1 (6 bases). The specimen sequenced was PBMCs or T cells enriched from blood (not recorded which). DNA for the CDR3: TGTGCCAGCAGCGCAAGGGGGACAACTAATAGCAATCAGCCCCAGCATTTT. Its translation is CASSARGTTNSNQPQHF.